The present T cell receptor (beta chain) was sequenced within a study of blood T cell repertoires in COVID-19. Study overall: Some COVID-19 samples were acute and others convalescent; all came from the United States, Italy and Spain.

Methods used by the authors: For nucleated cells, counts were estimated from reference gene primer amplification. Profiled with immunoSEQ multiplex PCR; TCRdb holds only in-frame clones, not every one. That table is the source of V, J and clone size, and D and trimming were worked out from the DNA. The sample holds 350,000 to 450,000 clones, roughly 90% seen once. The CDR3 is 13 amino acids. With 6 bases removed from V and 7 bases from J, the gap between germline ends came to 15 bases. Recovery among Cohort 3 donors was established by two negative PCRs, clearance, or symptom resolution. Sequenced sample: PBMCs or T cells enriched from blood (not recorded which). The genes are TRBV12-3 or TRBV12-4 and TRBJ1-2, with unresolved D. The clonotype was recovered from a woman aged 25 to 39 who had recovered from COVID-19. CDR3 DNA sequence: TGTGCCAGCAGCGCCGGTCGGGTTTCTGGCTACACCTTC. Translation: CASSAGRVSGYTF.